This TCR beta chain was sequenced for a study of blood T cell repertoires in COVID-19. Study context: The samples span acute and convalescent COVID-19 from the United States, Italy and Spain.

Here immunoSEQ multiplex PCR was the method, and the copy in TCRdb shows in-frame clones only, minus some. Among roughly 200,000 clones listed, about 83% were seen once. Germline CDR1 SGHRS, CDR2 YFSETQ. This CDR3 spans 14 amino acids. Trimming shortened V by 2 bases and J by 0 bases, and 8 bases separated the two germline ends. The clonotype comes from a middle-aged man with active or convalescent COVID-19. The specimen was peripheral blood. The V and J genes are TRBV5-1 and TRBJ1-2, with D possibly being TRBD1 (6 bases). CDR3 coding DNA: TGCGCCAGCAGCTTCCGGGACACTAACTATGGCTACACCTTC. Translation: CASSFRDTNYGYTF.